This TCR beta chain was identified during a study of T cells after yellow fever vaccination. TCRdb reanalysed the 5' RACE reads using MiXCR and keeps one entry per CDR3 protein. The sample comprises around 600,000 distinct CDR3 sequences, over 9% of which are singletons, and more than 12% rests with the top ten. Germline V lookup: CDR1 LGHNA, CDR2 YNFKEQ. V lost 0 bases to trimming and J lost 4 bases; unmatched junction nucleotides: 4. This CDR3 has 15 residues. The sequencing here drew on PBMCs, taken on the day of the yellow fever booster vaccination. The TCR originated in a man aged 25-45 years who received the YFV17D yellow fever vaccine. The chain links TRBV4-2 to TRBJ1-1; 8 nucleotides align to TRBD1. CDR3 residues: CASSQEQGVGTEAFF. The CDR3 DNA reads TGTGCCAGCAGCCAAGAACAGGGGGTAGGCACTGAAGCTTTCTTT.